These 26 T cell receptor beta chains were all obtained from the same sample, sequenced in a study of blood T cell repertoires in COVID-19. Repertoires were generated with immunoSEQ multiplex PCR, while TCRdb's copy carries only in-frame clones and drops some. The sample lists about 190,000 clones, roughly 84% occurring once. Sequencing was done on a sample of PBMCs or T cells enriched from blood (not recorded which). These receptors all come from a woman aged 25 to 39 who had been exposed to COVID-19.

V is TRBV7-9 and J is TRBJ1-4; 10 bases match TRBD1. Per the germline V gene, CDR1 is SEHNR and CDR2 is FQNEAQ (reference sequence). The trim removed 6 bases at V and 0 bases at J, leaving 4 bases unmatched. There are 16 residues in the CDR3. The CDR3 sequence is CASSRGQGATNEKLFF. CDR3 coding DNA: TGTGCCAGCAGTCGTGGACAGGGGGCAACTAATGAAAAACTGTTTTTT.

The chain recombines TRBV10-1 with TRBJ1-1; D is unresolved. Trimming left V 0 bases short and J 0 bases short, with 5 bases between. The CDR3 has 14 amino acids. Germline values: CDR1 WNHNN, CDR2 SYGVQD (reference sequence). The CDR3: CASSESSVNTEAFF. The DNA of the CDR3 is TGCGCCAGCAGTGAGTCGTCAGTGAACACTGAAGCTTTCTTT.

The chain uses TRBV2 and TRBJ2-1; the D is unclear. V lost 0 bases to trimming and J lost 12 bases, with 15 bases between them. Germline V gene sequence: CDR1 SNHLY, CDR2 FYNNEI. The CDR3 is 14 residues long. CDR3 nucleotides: TGTGCCAGCAGTGAAGCGTTCCCCTATGAATGGCAGTTCTTC. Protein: CASSEAFPYEWQFF.

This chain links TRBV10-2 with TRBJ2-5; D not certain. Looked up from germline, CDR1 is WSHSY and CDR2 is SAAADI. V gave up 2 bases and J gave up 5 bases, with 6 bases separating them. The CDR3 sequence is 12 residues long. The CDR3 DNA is TGCGCCAGCAGTGAGGTGCGGGAGACCCAGTACTTC. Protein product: CASSEVRETQYF.

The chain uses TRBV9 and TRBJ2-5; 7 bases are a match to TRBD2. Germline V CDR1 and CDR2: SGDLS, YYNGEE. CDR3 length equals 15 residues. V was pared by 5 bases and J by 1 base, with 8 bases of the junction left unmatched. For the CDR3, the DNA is TGTGCCAGCAGTTTCAGCGGGACTGTCCAAGAGACCCAGTACTTC. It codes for CASSFSGTVQETQYF.

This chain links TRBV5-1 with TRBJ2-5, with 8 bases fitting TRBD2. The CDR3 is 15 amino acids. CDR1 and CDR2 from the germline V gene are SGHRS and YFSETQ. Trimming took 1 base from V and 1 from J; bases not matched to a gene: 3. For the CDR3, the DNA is TGCGCCAGCAGCTTGATGAGCGGGGGCCAAGAGACCCAGTACTTC. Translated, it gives CASSLMSGGQETQYF. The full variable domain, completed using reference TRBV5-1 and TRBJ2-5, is KAGVTQTPRYLIKTRGQQVTLSCSPISGHRSVSWYQQTPGQGLQFLFEYFSETQRNKGNFPGRFSGRQFSNSRSEMNVSTLELGDSALYLCASSLMSGGQETQYFGPGTRLLVL.

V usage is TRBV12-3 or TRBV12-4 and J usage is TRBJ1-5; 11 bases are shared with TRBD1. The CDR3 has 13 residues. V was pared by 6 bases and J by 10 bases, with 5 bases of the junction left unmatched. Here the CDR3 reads CASRSGQGAPQHF. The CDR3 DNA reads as TGTGCCAGCAGGTCCGGACAGGGGGCTCCCCAGCATTTT.

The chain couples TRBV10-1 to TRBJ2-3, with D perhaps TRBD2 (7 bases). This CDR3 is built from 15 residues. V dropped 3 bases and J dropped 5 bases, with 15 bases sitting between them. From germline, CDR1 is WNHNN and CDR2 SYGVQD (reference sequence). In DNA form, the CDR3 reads TGCGCCAGCAGTGAATGGGGGGGCCCACGAGATACGCAGTATTTT. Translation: CASSEWGGPRDTQYF.

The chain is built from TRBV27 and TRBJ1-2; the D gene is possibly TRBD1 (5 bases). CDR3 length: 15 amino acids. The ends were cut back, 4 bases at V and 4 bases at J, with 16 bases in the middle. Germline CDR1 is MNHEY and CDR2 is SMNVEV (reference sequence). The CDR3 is CASSSRAGRGYGYTF. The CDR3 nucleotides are TGTGCCAGCAGTTCTCGCGCGGGGAGGGGCTATGGCTACACCTTC.

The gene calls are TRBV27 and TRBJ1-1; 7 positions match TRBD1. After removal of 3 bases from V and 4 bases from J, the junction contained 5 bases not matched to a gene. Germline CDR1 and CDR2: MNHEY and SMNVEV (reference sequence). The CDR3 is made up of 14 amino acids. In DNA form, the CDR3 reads TGTGCCAGCAGTTTTACCGGGACAGTCACTGAAGCTTTCTTT. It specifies CASSFTGTVTEAFF.

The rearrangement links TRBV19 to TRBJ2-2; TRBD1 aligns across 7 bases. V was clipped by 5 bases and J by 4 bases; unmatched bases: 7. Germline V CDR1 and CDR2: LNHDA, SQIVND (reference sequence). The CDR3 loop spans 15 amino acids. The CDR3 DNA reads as TGTGCCAGTAGTGCTTGGACAGGCGGCACCGGGGAGCTGTTTTTT. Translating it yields CASSAWTGGTGELFF.

Here the CDR3 reads CASRAGAGGFDGYTF. In DNA, the CDR3 is TGTGCCAGCAGGGCCGGGGCAGGGGGCTTTGATGGCTACACCTTC. V is TRBV6-1 and J is TRBJ1-2; 8 nucleotides agree with TRBD1. CDR1 is MNHNS, CDR2 SASEGT, per germline. The CDR3 totals 15 residues. The trim removed 6 bases at V and 6 bases at J, leaving 12 bases unmatched.

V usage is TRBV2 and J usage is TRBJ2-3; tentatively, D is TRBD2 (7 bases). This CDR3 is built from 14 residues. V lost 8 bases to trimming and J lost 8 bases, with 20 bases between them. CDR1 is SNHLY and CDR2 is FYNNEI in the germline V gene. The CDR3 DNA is TGTGCCAGCCTCGGGGGGACAAGATTGGGTACGCAGTATTTT. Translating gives CASLGGTRLGTQYF.

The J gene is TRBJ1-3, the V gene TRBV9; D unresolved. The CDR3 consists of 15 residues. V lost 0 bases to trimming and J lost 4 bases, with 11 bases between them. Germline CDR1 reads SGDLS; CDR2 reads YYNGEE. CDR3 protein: CASSVGQVVGNTIYF. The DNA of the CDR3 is TGTGCCAGCAGCGTAGGGCAGGTTGTAGGAAACACCATATATTTT.

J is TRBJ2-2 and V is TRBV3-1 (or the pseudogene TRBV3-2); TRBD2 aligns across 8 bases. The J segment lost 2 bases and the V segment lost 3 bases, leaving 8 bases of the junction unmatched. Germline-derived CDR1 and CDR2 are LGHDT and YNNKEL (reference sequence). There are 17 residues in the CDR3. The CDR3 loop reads CASSQPPGLENTGELFF. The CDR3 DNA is TGTGCCAGCAGCCAGCCCCCGGGACTAGAAAACACCGGGGAGCTGTTTTTT.

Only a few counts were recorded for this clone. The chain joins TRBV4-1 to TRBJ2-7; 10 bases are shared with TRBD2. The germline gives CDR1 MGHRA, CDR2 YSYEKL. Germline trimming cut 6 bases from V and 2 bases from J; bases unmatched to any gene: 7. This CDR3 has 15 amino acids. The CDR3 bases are TGCGCCAGCAGTCTCGGACTAGCGGTTGCCTACGAGCAGTACTTC. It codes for CASSLGLAVAYEQYF.

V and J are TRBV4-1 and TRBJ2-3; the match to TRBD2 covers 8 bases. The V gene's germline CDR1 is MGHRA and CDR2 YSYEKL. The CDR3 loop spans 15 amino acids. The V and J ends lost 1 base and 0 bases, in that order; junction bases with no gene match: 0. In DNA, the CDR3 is TGCGCCAGCAGCCAAGTAGCGGGGAGCACAGATACGCAGTATTTT. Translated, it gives CASSQVAGSTDTQYF.

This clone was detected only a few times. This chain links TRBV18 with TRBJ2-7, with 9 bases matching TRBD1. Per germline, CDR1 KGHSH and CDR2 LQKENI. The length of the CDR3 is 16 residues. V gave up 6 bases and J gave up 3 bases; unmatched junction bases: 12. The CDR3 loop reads CASSAGTGLGGYEQYF. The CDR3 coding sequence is TGTGCCAGCTCTGCCGGGACAGGGTTGGGGGGCTACGAGCAGTACTTC.

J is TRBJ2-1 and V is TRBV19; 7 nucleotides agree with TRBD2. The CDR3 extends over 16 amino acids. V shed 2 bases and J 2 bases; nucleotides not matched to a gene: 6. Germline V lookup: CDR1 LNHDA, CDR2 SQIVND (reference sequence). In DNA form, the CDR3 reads TGTGCCAGTAGTATAAGGCCTAGCGGAACCTACAATGAGCAGTTCTTC. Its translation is CASSIRPSGTYNEQFF.

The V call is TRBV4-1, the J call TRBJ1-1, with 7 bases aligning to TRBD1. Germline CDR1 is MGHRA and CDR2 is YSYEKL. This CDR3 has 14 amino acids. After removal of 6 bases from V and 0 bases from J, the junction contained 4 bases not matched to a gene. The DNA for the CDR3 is TGCGCCAGCAGTCACGGACAGGTGAACACTGAAGCTTTCTTT. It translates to CASSHGQVNTEAFF.

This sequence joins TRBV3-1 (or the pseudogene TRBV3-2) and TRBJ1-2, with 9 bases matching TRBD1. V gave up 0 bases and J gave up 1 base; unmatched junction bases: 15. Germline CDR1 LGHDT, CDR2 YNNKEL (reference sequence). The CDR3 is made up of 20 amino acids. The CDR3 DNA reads TGTGCCAGCAGCCAAGATCACGACCGGGACAGGGAAGTCGGTAACTATGGCTACACCTTC. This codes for CASSQDHDRDREVGNYGYTF.

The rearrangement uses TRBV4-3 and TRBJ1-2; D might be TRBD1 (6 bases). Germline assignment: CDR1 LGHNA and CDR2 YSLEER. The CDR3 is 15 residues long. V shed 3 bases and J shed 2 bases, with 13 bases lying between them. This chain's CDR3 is CASSQQTGLNYGYTF. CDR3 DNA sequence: TGCGCCAGCAGCCAGCAGACAGGTTTAAACTATGGCTACACCTTC.

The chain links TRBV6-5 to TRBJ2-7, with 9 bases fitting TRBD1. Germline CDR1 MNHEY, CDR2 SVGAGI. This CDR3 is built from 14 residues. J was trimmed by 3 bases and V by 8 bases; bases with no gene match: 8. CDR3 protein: CASVWRTGDYEQYF. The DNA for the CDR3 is TGTGCCAGCGTTTGGCGGACAGGGGACTACGAGCAGTACTTC.

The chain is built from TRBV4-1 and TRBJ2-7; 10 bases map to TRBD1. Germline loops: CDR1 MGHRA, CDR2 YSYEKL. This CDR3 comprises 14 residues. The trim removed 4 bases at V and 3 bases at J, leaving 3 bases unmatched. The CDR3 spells CASSPGDRGYEQYF. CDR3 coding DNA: TGCGCCAGCAGCCCAGGGGACAGGGGCTACGAGCAGTACTTC.

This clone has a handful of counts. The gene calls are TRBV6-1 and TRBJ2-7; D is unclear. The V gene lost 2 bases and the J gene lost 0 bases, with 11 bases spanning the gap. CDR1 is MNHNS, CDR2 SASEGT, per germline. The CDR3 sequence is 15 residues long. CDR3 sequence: CASSENGLSSYEQYF. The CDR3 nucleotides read TGTGCCAGCAGTGAAAACGGTCTGAGCTCCTACGAGCAGTACTTC.

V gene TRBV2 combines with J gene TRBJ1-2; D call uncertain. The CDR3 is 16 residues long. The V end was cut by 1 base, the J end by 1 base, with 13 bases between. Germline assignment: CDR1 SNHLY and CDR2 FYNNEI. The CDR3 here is CASSEVYAQSNYGYTF. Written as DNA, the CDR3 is TGTGCCAGCAGTGAAGTATATGCACAAAGTAACTATGGCTACACCTTC.